This T cell receptor (beta chain) is drawn from a study of cytomegalovirus exposure and HLA in healthy donors. Germline V gives CDR1 SNHLY, CDR2 FYNNEI. The CDR3 is made up of 15 amino acids. The trim removed 7 bases at V and 1 base at J, leaving 6 bases unmatched. The PCR made use of 60 Vbeta and 13 Jbeta primers. Profiled with immunoSEQ multiplex PCR; TCRdb holds only in-frame clones, not every one. In the table there are 150,000 to 200,000 clones, 70% to 85% of which are singletons. The gene calls are TRBV2 and TRBJ1-5, with TRBD1 matching over 8 bases. Sequenced material: PBMCs. The TCR originated in a woman in her 30s in good health and CMV-seronegative. The CDR3: CASTPDRVSNQPQHF. The CDR3 coding sequence is TGTGCCAGCACCCCGGACAGGGTAAGCAATCAGCCCCAGCATTTT.